This is a list of T cell receptor beta chains from one sample in a study of blood T cell repertoires in COVID-19. The protocol was immunoSEQ multiplex PCR, while the TCRdb copy is restricted to in-frame clones and leaves out a portion. The sample lists about 97,000 clones, 90% occurring once. Sequencing used peripheral blood. Every receptor here comes from a man aged 60-69 years with acute or convalescent COVID-19. CDR3s include the opening cysteine and the closing phenylalanine or tryptophan. The D gene is left open where the match is weak. Only some rows state a clone size, as once, few, many or a class for expanded clones.

V gene: TRBV13; J gene: TRBJ2-2; clone size: NA; D gene: TRBD2; CDR3 DNA: TGTGCCAGCAGGGGGACTAGCGGGGTCGCCGGGGAGCTGTTTTTT; CDR3 protein: CASRGTSGVAGELFF
V gene: TRBV6-1; J gene: TRBJ1-1; clone size: NA; D gene: TRBD1; CDR3 DNA: TGTGCCAGCAGTGAAGCGACAGGGGTAAACACTGAAGCTTTCTTT; CDR3 protein: CASSEATGVNTEAFF
V gene: TRBV3-1/TRBV3-2; J gene: TRBJ1-6; clone size: NA; D gene: NA; CDR3 DNA: TGTGCCAGCAGCCCCTTGCGGGTTGGTTATTCACCCCTCCACTTT; CDR3 protein: CASSPLRVGYSPLHF
V gene: TRBV11-2; J gene: TRBJ1-1; clone size: NA; D gene: NA; CDR3 DNA: TGTGCCAGCAGCTTGGACAGTACTGAAGCTTTCTTT; CDR3 protein: CASSLDSTEAFF
V gene: TRBV6-5; J gene: TRBJ1-6; clone size: NA; D gene: NA; CDR3 DNA: TGTGCCAGCAGTTACGCTCGGGTCGAGCCGGATTCACCCCTCCACTTT; CDR3 protein: CASSYARVEPDSPLHF
V gene: TRBV6-1; J gene: TRBJ1-2; clone size: NA; D gene: NA; CDR3 DNA: TGTGCCAGCAGTGAAAGTTCAAGGGCGAGGGTAGGCTACACCTTC; CDR3 protein: CASSESSRARVGYTF
V gene: TRBV5-4; J gene: TRBJ1-4; clone size: NA; D gene: NA; CDR3 DNA: TGTGCCAGCAGCTTGGATTCCGGCCCGGAGAATGAAAAACTGTTTTTT; CDR3 protein: CASSLDSGPENEKLFF
V gene: TRBV6-5; J gene: TRBJ2-3; clone size: NA; D gene: TRBD1; CDR3 DNA: TGTGCCAGCAGCGACAGGGTGGATACGCAGTATTTT; CDR3 protein: CASSDRVDTQYF
V gene: TRBV7-2; J gene: TRBJ1-1; clone size: NA; D gene: NA; CDR3 DNA: TGTGCCAGCAGCTTAGAGAGGGGGACTGAAGCTTTCTTT; CDR3 protein: CASSLERGTEAFF
V gene: TRBV9; J gene: TRBJ1-6; clone size: NA; D gene: NA; CDR3 DNA: TGTGCCAGCAGCGATCGGGACTTCAGCTCCTATAATTCACCCCTCCACTTT; CDR3 protein: CASSDRDFSSYNSPLHF
V gene: TRBV7-2; J gene: TRBJ2-2; clone size: NA; D gene: TRBD1; CDR3 DNA: TGTGCCAGCAGTCCGGGACAGGGGTTAATCGGGGAGCTGTTTTTT; CDR3 protein: CASSPGQGLIGELFF
V gene: TRBV25-1; J gene: TRBJ1-3; clone size: NA; D gene: NA; CDR3 DNA: TGTGCCAGCAGCCCCGAAGAGCGACCGGCTGGAAACACCATATATTTT; CDR3 protein: CASSPEERPAGNTIYF
V gene: TRBV5-1; J gene: TRBJ2-2; clone size: once; D gene: TRBD1; CDR3 DNA: TGCGCCAGCAGCCCCCTGGGACAGGGGGGTAACACCGGGGAGCTGTTTTTT; CDR3 protein: CASSPLGQGGNTGELFF
V gene: TRBV29-1; J gene: TRBJ1-1; clone size: once; D gene: TRBD1; CDR3 DNA: TGCAGCGCGGGACAGCCGAACACTGAAGCTTTCTTT; CDR3 protein: CSAGQPNTEAFF
V gene: TRBV30; J gene: TRBJ1-1; clone size: NA; D gene: NA; CDR3 DNA: TGTGCCGGTATGGACAGCCTGAACACTGAAGCTTTCTTT; CDR3 protein: CAGMDSLNTEAFF
V gene: TRBV5-1; J gene: TRBJ1-1; clone size: once; D gene: TRBD1; CDR3 DNA: TGCGCCAGCAGCTCCGGGACAGTGAGAAACACTGAAGCTTTCTTT; CDR3 protein: CASSSGTVRNTEAFF
V gene: TRBV11-2; J gene: TRBJ1-2; clone size: NA; D gene: NA; CDR3 DNA: TGTGCCAGCAGCTTAGCGACAGATTCTAACTATGGCTACACCTTC; CDR3 protein: CASSLATDSNYGYTF
V gene: TRBV7-2; J gene: TRBJ2-2; clone size: once; D gene: NA; CDR3 DNA: TGTGCCAGCCGCTTAGACAGAGCCACCGGGGAGCTGTTTTTT; CDR3 protein: CASRLDRATGELFF